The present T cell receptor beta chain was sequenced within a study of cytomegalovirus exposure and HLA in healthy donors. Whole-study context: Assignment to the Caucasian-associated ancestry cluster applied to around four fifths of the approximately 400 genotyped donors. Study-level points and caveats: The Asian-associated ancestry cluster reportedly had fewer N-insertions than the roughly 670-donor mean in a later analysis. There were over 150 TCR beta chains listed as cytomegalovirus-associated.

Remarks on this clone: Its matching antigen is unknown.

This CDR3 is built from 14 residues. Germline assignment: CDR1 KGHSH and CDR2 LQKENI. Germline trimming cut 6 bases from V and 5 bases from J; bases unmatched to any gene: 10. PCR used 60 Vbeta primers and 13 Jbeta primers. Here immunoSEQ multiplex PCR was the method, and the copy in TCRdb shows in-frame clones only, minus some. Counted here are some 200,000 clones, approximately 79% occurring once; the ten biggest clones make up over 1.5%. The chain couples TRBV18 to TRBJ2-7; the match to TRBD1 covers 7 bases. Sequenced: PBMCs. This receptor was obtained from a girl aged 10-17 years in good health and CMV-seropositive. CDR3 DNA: TGTGCCAGCTCGCGAGGACAGGTCAGAAACGAGCAGTACTTC. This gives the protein CASSRGQVRNEQYF.